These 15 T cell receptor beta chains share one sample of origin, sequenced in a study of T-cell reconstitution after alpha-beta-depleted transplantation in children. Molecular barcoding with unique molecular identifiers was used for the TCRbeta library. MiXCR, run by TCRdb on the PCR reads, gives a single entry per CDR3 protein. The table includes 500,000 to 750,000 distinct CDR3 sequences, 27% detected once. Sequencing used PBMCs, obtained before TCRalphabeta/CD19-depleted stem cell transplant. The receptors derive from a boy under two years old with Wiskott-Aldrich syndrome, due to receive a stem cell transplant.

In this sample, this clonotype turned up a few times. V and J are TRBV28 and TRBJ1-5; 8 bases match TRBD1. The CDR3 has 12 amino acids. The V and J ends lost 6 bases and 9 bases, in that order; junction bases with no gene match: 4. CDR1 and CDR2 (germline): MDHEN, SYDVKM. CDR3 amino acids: CASRGQGPPQHF. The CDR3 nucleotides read TGTGCCAGCAGAGGACAGGGTCCGCCCCAGCATTTT.

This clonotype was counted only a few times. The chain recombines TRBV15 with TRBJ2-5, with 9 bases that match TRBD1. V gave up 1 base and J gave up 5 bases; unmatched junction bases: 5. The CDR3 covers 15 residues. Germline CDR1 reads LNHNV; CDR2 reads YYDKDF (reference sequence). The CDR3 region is CATSRGTGAGETQYF. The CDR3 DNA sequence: TGTGCCACCAGCAGAGGGACAGGGGCTGGGGAGACCCAGTACTTC.

The CDR3 is CSAFPSGRRGETQYF. CDR3 DNA: TGCAGTGCGTTCCCTAGCGGGAGGAGGGGTGAGACCCAGTACTTC. The chain links TRBV20-1 to TRBJ2-5; 11 nucleotides match TRBD2. The germline V gene has CDR1 DFQATT and CDR2 SNEGSKA (reference sequence). V was clipped by 6 bases and J by 5 bases; unmatched bases: 11. This CDR3 contains 15 residues.

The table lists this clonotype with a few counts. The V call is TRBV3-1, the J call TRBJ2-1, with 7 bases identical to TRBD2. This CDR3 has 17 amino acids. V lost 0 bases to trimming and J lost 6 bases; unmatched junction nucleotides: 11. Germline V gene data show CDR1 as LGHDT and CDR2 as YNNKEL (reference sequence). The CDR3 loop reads CASSQDRGRVRFNEQFF. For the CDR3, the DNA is TGTGCCAGCAGCCAAGATCGAGGGAGGGTAAGGTTCAATGAGCAGTTCTTC.

CDR3 sequence (DNA): TGTGCCAGCAATCAGGTTGAGGGTCAGCCCCAGCATTTT. It encodes CASNQVEGQPQHF. This sequence joins TRBV12-3 or TRBV12-4 and TRBJ1-5; D not resolved. The CDR3 totals 13 residues. Trimming cost V 7 bases and J 6 bases, with 13 bases left between them.

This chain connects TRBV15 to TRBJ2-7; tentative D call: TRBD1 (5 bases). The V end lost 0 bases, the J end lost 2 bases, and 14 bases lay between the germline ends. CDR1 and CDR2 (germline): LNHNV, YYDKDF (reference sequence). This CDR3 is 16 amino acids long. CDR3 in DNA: TGTGCCACCAGCAGAGATCAGGAACAGGCGACCTACGAGCAGTACTTC. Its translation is CATSRDQEQATYEQYF.

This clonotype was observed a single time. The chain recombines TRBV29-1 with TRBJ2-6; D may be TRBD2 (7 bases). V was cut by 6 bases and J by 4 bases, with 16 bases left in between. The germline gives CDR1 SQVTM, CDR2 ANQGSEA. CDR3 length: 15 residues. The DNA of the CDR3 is TGCAGCGTGAAGGGGGGGACTTCAGGGGCCAACGTCCTGACTTTC. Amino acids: CSVKGGTSGANVLTF.

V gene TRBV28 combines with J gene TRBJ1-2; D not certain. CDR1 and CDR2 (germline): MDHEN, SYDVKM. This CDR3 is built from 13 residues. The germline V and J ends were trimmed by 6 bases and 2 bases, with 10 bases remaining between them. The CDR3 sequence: CASRPLRNYGYTF. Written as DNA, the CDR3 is TGTGCCAGCAGGCCGCTACGCAACTATGGCTACACCTTC.

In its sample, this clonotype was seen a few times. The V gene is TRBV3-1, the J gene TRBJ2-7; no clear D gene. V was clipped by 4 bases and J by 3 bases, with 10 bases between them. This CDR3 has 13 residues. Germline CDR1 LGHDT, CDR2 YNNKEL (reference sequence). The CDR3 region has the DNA TGTGCCAGCAGCCGGGTGGGCAGCTACGAGCAGTACTTC. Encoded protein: CASSRVGSYEQYF.

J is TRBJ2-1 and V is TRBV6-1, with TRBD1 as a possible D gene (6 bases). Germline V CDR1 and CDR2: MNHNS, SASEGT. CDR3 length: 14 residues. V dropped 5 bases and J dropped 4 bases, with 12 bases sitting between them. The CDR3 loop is CASSTTTGYNEQFF. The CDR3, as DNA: TGTGCCAGCAGTACGACGACAGGATACAATGAGCAGTTCTTC.

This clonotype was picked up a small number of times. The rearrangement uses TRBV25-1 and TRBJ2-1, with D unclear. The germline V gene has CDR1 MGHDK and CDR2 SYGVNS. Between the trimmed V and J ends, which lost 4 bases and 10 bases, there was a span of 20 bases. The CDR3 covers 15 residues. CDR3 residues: CASSGSANPTSEQFF. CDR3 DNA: TGTGCCAGCAGTGGGTCAGCGAACCCTACAAGCGAGCAGTTCTTC.

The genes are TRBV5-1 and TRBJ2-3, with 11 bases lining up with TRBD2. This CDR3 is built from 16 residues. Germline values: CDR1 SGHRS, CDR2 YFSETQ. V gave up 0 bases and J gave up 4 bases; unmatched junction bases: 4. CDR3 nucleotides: TGCGCCAGCAGCTTGGTACTAGCGGGAGATGCAGATACGCAGTATTTT. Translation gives CASSLVLAGDADTQYF.

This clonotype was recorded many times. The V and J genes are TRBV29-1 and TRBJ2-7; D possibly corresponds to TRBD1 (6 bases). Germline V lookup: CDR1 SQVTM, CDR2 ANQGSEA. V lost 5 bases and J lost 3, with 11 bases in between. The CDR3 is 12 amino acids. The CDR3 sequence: CSVSDRNYEQYF. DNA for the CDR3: TGCAGCGTTTCTGACAGGAACTACGAGCAGTACTTC.

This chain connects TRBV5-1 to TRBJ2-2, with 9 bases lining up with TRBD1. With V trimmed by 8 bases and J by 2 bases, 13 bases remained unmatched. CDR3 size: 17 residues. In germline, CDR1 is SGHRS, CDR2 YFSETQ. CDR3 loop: CARSRHGQGTNTGELFF. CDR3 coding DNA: TGCGCCAGAAGCCGTCATGGACAGGGGACAAACACCGGGGAGCTGTTTTTT.

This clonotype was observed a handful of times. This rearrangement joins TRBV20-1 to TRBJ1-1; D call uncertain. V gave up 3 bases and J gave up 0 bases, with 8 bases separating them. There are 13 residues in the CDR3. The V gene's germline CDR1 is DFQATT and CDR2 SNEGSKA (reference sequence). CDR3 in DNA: TGCAGTGCTAGTGCTAGACTGAACACTGAAGCTTTCTTT. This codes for CSASARLNTEAFF.